The 5 T cell receptor beta chains below all came from one sample that was sequenced in a study of Graves' ophthalmopathy and Graves' hyperthyroidism. Amplifying from RNA transcripts, the study obtained TCR beta CDR3 regions. The first round was an RT-PCR with HTBI primers, and the second round was a multiplex PCR. TCRdb re-called the multiplex PCR reads with MiXCR, one entry per CDR3 protein. The sample consists of over a million distinct CDR3 sequences, about 40% of them appearing once. Sequenced sample: peripheral blood or thyroid tissue (not recorded which). These receptors were taken from an adult man with Graves' hyperthyroidism.

The gene calls are TRBV20-1 and TRBJ1-2, with D unresolved. V dropped 1 base and J dropped 7 bases, with 10 bases sitting between them. This CDR3 contains 12 residues. The germline V gene has CDR1 DFQATT and CDR2 SNEGSKA (reference sequence). The CDR3 nucleotides read TGCAGTGCTAGAGCAGTGCGGAGTGGCTACACCTTC. Amino acids: CSARAVRSGYTF.

Here the CDR3 reads CASSLQRQVSNQPQHF. The CDR3 nucleotides are TGTGCCAGCAGCTTACAAAGACAGGTTAGCAATCAGCCCCAGCATTTT. The rearrangement uses TRBV7-9 and TRBJ1-5; possibly TRBD1 for D (6 bases). Trimming took off 2 bases at V and 0 bases at J, with 11 bases between the two ends. Germline values: CDR1 SEHNR, CDR2 FQNEAQ (reference sequence). This CDR3 has 16 amino acids. The full variable domain, with the rest looked up from reference TRBV7-9 and TRBJ1-5, is DTGVSQNPRHKITKRGQNVTFRCDPISEHNRLYWYRQTLGQGPEFLTYFQNEAQLEKSRLLSDRFSAERPKGSFSTLEIQRTEQGDSAMYLCASSLQRQVSNQPQHFGDGTRLSIL.

In this sample, this clonotype turned up a few times. The chain combines TRBV12-3 or TRBV12-4 with TRBJ2-2; TRBD1 matches at 9 bases. V shed 6 bases, J shed 6 bases, and the junction held 8 bases outside the gene matches. The CDR3 loop spans 15 amino acids. CDR3: CASRPGTGWSGELFF. The CDR3 bases are TGTGCCAGCAGGCCCGGGACAGGGTGGTCCGGGGAGCTGTTTTTT.

The V and J genes are TRBV29-1 and TRBJ2-1; no clear D gene. This CDR3 comprises 10 residues. CDR1 is SQVTM and CDR2 is ANQGSEA in the germline V gene. V was shortened by 5 bases and J by 13 bases, with 12 bases between the two germline ends. CDR3 region: CSVFLQKQFF. The CDR3 DNA reads as TGCAGCGTTTTTTTACAGAAACAGTTCTTC.

Comment on this clonotype: With a much larger clone just one base away, this may be a read error. This chain uses TRBV7-9 with TRBJ1-1; tentatively, D is TRBD1 (5 bases). The CDR3 covers 13 residues. From germline, CDR1 is SEHNR and CDR2 FQNEAQ (reference sequence). The DNA of the CDR3 is TGTGCCAGCAGCTGGGAGGTAGGGACTGAAGCTCTCTTT. Residues: CASSWEVGTEALF. The whole variable domain, remainder taken from reference TRBV7-9 and TRBJ1-1, is DTGVSQNPRHKITKRGQNVTFRCDPISEHNRLYWYRQTLGQGPEFLTYFQNEAQLEKSRLLSDRFSAERPKGSFSTLEIQRTEQGDSAMYLCASSWEVGTEALFGQGTRLTVV.